This T cell receptor beta chain was captured by sequencing in a study of blood T cells in healthy people across ages. Study information: For every two T cells, template switching captured about one barcoded beta molecule.

This CDR3 is 16 amino acids long. Germline V CDR1 and CDR2: SGHTA, FQGNSA. V gave up 2 bases and J gave up 3 bases, with 17 bases separating them. The use of a sample-barcoded 5' primer and a J-beta primer mix characterized a second PCR of about 6 to 11 cycles. TCRdb passed the 5' RACE reads through MiXCR, listing each CDR3 protein once. The repertoire has some 900,000 distinct CDR3 sequences, less than 35% of them found once; the top ten carry around 16%. Regarding the study as a whole: There were more naive CD4+ cells and higher diversity in long-lived donors than in aged donors.

This clonotype was observed at least ten times. As yet, its antigen is unknown. The sequence came from a woman older than 75 in good health. This sequence joins TRBV7-2 and TRBJ2-7, with D maybe TRBD2 (7 bases). Sequencing used blood. CDR3 DNA: TGTGCCAGCAGCTTATTAGGGGGAGGGCTGAGCTACGAGCAGTACTTC. The encoded protein is CASSLLGGGLSYEQYF.